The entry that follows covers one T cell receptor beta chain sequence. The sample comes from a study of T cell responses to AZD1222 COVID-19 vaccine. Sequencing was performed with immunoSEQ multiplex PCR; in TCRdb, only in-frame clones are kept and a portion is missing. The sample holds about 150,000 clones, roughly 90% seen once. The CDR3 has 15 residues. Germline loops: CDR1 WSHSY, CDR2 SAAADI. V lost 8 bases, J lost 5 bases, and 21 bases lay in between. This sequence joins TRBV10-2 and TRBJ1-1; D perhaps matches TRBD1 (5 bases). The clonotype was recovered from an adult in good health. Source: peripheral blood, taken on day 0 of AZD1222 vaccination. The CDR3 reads CASFPTGGRRTEAFF. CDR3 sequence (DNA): TGCGCCAGCTTTCCCACGGGGGGACGGAGGACTGAAGCTTTCTTT.